Listed below are T cell receptor beta chains from one sample, sequenced in a study of cytomegalovirus exposure and HLA in healthy donors. Some clones are missing from TCRdb's copy, which holds only in-frame ones; the method was immunoSEQ multiplex PCR. The top ten hold 2% to 2.5% of the sample, which has 70,000 to 90,000 clones, roughly 80% seen once. The sequenced sample consisted of PBMCs. The source is a man aged 40-49 years in good health and CMV-seronegative. CDR3s include the opening cysteine and the closing phenylalanine or tryptophan. A row's size may be missing; if present it is once, few, many or a size class.

v_gene | abundance | CDR3aa
TRBV5-1 | NA | CASSETTGSGANVLTF
TRBV2 | few | CASSQTRTGLSGEKLFF
TRBV5-1 | NA | CASSLVGGSYNEQFF
TRBV6-6 | NA | CASSYYAGSSYEQYF
TRBV4-2 | NA | CASSPRTDTHVGGYTF
TRBV4-1 | few | CASKAGRTEAFF
TRBV2 | NA | CASSDRVKVGYTF
TRBV5-1 | NA | CASSLVGFNNVAKNIQYF
TRBV5-1 | NA | CASSLIRDYGYTF
TRBV6-6 | NA | CASSYFPGGQTEAFF
TRBV7-2 | NA | CASSFHNRNTIYF
TRBV6-5 | few | CASGDRGYYGYTF
TRBV13 | once | CASSSRGGGWSYNEQFF
TRBV28 | NA | CASSWADGGRTEAFF
TRBV27 | NA | CASSLTTSSYEQYF
TRBV6-1 | NA | CASSEYRLVGAGELFF
TRBV7-9 | NA | CASSSGTGSSYEQYF
TRBV7-9 | NA | CSSSLRTADSYEQYF
TRBV19 | many | CASSIARGGGYTF
TRBV28 | NA | CASSSPATGGNQPQHF
TRBV6-1 | NA | CASSEIAREDGYTF
TRBV28 | once | CASSLGGNTEAFF
TRBV29-1 | NA | CSVAGGDSYEQYF
TRBV7-6 | NA | CASSSDRSFYTGELFF
TRBV18 | NA | CASSRETGGNTEAFF
TRBV28 | few | CASSPRTGRDTDTQYF
TRBV6-6 | few | CASSFSGTVPGEQYF
TRBV10-3 | NA | CAIRQTGDEQYF
TRBV27 | NA | CASSLTSGTRPYEQYF
TRBV28 | NA | CASSFGTGAYEQYF
TRBV6-1 | once | CASSEEDTGYNEQFF
TRBV4-2 | NA | CASSQERTSGRVGAADTQYF
TRBV6-1 | few | CASSGTGGTSEKLFF
TRBV19 | NA | CASRTTSNRAGNQPQHF
TRBV5-6 | once | CASSPRDRITYNEQFF
TRBV10-3 | NA | CAITGEVDLNYGYTF
TRBV5-4 | NA | CASSWTSGAYEQYF
TRBV27 | NA | CASSLPGAGGPLGQFF
TRBV5-1 | NA | CASSSGLAGGPYF
TRBV19 | NA | CASAQQGTYGYTF
TRBV29-1 | NA | CSVRTGVNTEAFF
TRBV6-6 | NA | CASTDQENTEAFF
TRBV7-3 | few | CASSPTGDGGYTF
TRBV6-5 | few | CASSRGTGIDTIYF
TRBV28 | medium-sized | CASSLTVSEAFF
TRBV2 | NA | CASSYDNEQFF
TRBV6-6 | NA | CAGLGVDYGYTF
TRBV19 | NA | CASSPGTGGRGNQPQHF
TRBV6-5 | few | CASSSTVNSPLHF
TRBV6-5 | NA | CASSYKPRGNYGYTF
TRBV15 | NA | CATSRDPNQPQHF
TRBV7-8 | once | CASSAGLAVGNEQFF
TRBV30 | NA | CAWSLGNGYEQYF